This entry features one T cell receptor beta chain sequence. Seattle enrolled patients during active infection and tracked them longitudinally. Germline loops: CDR1 SNHLY, CDR2 FYNNEI. The CDR3 is 15 residues long. Trimming took off 7 bases at V and 3 bases at J, with 18 bases between the two ends. The source of the sample is a study of blood T cell repertoires in COVID-19. About the study: The cDNA or gDNA used as material had been derived from T cells, B-cell-depleted T cells, or PBMCs.

In the study's own analysis: Cell counts per sample came from amplifying reference gene primers. Sequencing used immunoSEQ multiplex PCR; TCRdb keeps in-frame clones, though not all of them. V and J calls and clone size are copied from that table; D and trimming were computed from the DNA. The sample includes about 190,000 clones, around nine tenths of them seen just once. The sample taken for sequencing was peripheral blood. The clonotype comes from a woman aged 65 to 85 with COVID-19, enrolled during active disease. The rearrangement links TRBV2 to TRBJ1-2; TRBD1 is a possible D gene (6 bases). The CDR3 DNA reads as TGTGCCAGCACTCCCAGGGGCGACCCTCACTATGGCTACACCTTC. Translated: CASTPRGDPHYGYTF.